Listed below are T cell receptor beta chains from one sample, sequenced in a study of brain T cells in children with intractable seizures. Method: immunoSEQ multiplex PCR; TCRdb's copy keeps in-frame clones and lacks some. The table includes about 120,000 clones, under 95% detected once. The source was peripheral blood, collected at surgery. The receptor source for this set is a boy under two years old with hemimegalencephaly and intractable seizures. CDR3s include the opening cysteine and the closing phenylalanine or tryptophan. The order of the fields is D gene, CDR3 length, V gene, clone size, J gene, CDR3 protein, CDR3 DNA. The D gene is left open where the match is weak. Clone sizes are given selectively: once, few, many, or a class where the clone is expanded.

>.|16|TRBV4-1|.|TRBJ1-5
CASSRRDTPHNQPQHF
TGCGCCAGCAGCCGCCGGGACACACCACACAATCAGCCCCAGCATTTT
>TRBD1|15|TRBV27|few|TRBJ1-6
CASSFVWTGSSPLHF
TGTGCCAGCAGTTTTGTCTGGACAGGGTCGTCACCCCTCCACTTT
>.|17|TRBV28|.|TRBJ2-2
CASSLWSGGYGAGELFF
TGTGCCAGCAGTTTGTGGTCTGGAGGGTATGGCGCCGGGGAGCTGTTTTTT
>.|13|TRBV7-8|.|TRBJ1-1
CASSLRGDTEAFF
TGTGCCAGCAGTTTAAGGGGGGACACTGAAGCTTTCTTT
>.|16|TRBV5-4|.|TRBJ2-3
CASSSAPALSSDTQYF
TGTGCCAGCAGCTCTGCCCCCGCCCTTAGTTCAGATACGCAGTATTTT
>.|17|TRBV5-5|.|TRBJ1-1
CASSLGGEGSMNTEAFF
TGTGCCAGCAGCTTAGGGGGGGAAGGTTCCATGAACACTGAAGCTTTCTTT
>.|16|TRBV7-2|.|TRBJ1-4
CASSLGRGDSNEKLFF
TGTGCCAGCAGCCTGGGCAGGGGCGATTCAAATGAAAAACTGTTTTTT
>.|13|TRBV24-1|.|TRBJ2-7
CATSRQPFNEQYF
TGTGCCACCAGTCGACAGCCTTTCAACGAGCAGTACTTC
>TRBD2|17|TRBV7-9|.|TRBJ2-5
CASSPIGEWEGGETQYF
TGTGCCAGCAGCCCCATTGGAGAGTGGGAGGGAGGAGAGACCCAGTACTTC
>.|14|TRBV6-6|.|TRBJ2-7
CASTPDSLFSEQYF
TGTGCCAGCACTCCGGACAGTCTCTTCTCCGAGCAGTACTTC
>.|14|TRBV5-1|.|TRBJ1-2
CASSLAVGSYGYTF
TGCGCCAGCAGCTTGGCCGTCGGCTCCTATGGCTACACCTTC
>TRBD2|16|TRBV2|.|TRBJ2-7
CASSAYSGMAPLGQYF
TGTGCCAGCAGTGCTTATAGCGGGATGGCCCCCTTGGGGCAGTACTTC
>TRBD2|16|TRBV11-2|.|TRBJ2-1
CASSLGRTSGRGEQFF
TGTGCCAGCAGCTTAGGGCGGACTAGCGGGAGGGGGGAGCAGTTCTTC
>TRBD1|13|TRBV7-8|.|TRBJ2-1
CASSSRTGQEQFF
TGTGCCAGCAGCTCTAGGACGGGACAGGAACAGTTCTTC
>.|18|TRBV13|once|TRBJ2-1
CASSLGPLWGLRYNEQFF
TGTGCCAGCAGCTTAGGCCCCCTTTGGGGGTTGAGATACAATGAGCAGTTCTTC
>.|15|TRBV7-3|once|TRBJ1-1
CASSPSGGLNTEAFF
TGTGCCAGCAGCCCATCGGGGGGGTTGAACACTGAAGCTTTCTTT
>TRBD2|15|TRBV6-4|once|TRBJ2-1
CASSDGLAGGNEQFF
TGTGCCAGCAGTGACGGACTAGCGGGAGGCAATGAGCAGTTCTTC
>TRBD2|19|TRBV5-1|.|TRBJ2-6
CASSLGRSGNPSGANVLTF
TGCGCCAGCAGCTTGGGTCGTAGCGGGAACCCCTCTGGGGCCAACGTCCTGACTTTC
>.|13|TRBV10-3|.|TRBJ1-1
CATRQIMNTEAFF
TGTGCCACACGACAGATCATGAACACTGAAGCTTTCTTT
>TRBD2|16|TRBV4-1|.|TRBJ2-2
CASSLIRTSGTGELFF
TGCGCCAGCAGCCTTATACGGACTAGTGGGACCGGGGAGCTGTTTTTT
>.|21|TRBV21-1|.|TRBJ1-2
CASSKRGSFSVPGQRNYGYTF
TGTGCCAGCAGCAAAAGGGGGTCTTTCTCTGTCCCGGGACAGCGAAACTATGGCTACACCTTC
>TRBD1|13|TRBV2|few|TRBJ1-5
CASKDRAGWPQHF
TGTGCCAGCAAAGACAGGGCCGGTTGGCCCCAGCATTTT
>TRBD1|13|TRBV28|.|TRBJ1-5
CASSTGGIQPQHF
TGTGCCAGCAGTACAGGGGGCATACAGCCCCAGCATTTT
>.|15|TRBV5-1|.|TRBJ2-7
CASSLEVSGWYEQYF
TGCGCCAGCAGCTTGGAAGTTTCGGGATGGTACGAGCAGTACTTC
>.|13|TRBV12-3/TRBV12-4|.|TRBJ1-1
CASSLGQNTEAFF
TGTGCCAGCAGTTTAGGGCAGAACACTGAAGCTTTCTTT
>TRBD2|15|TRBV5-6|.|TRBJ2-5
CASNRLAGAQETQYF
TGTGCCAGCAACCGCCTAGCGGGGGCCCAAGAGACCCAGTACTTC
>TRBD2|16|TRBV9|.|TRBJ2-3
CASSPDSSGTPDTQYF
TGTGCCAGCAGCCCCGATTCGAGCGGGACGCCCGATACGCAGTATTTT
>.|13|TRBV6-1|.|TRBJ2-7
CASSEVRDYEQYF
TGTGCCAGCAGTGAAGTCAGGGACTACGAGCAGTACTTC
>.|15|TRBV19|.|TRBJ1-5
CASRMAGLRNQPQHF
TGTGCCAGTAGGATGGCAGGGTTGAGGAATCAGCCCCAGCATTTT
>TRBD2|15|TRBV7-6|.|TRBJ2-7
CASSLGSGLVYEQYF
TGTGCCAGCAGCTTAGGCTCGGGACTAGTCTACGAGCAGTACTTC
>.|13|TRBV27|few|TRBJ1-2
CASSFQGNYGYTF
TGTGCCAGCAGTTTCCAGGGGAACTATGGCTACACCTTC
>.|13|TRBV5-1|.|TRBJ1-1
CASRRPGNTEAFF
TGCGCCAGCCGGCGGCCTGGGAACACTGAAGCTTTCTTT
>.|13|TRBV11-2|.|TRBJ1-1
CASSYRTNTEAFF
TGTGCCAGCAGCTATCGAACGAACACTGAAGCTTTCTTT
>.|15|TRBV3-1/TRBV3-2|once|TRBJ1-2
CASSQAAGENYGYTF
TGTGCCAGCAGCCAAGCGGCAGGGGAAAACTATGGCTACACCTTC
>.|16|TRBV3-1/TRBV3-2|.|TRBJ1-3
CASSHTTAPSGNTIYF
TGTGCCAGCAGCCACACAACAGCACCCTCTGGAAACACCATATATTTT
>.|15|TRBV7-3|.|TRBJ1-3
CASSRSGGSGNTIYF
TGTGCCAGCAGCCGAAGTGGAGGCTCTGGAAACACCATATATTTT
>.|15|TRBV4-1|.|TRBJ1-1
CASSQVAGLDTEAFF
TGCGCCAGCAGCCAAGTGGCAGGGCTAGACACTGAAGCTTTCTTT
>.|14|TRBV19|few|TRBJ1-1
CASSIGAGNTEAFF
TGTGCCAGTAGTATAGGGGCGGGGAACACTGAAGCTTTCTTT
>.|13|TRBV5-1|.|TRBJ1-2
CASSLEQGEGYTF
TGCGCCAGCAGCTTGGAACAGGGTGAAGGCTACACCTTC
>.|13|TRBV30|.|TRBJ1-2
CAWSVVLNYGYTF
TGTGCCTGGAGTGTAGTGCTCAACTATGGCTACACCTTC
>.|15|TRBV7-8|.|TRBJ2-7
CASSLEPGTSYEQYF
TGTGCCAGCAGCTTAGAGCCCGGGACAAGCTACGAGCAGTACTTC
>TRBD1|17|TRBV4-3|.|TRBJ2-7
CASSQEGGIQGANEQYF
TGCGCCAGCAGCCAAGAAGGAGGGATACAGGGGGCCAACGAGCAGTACTTC